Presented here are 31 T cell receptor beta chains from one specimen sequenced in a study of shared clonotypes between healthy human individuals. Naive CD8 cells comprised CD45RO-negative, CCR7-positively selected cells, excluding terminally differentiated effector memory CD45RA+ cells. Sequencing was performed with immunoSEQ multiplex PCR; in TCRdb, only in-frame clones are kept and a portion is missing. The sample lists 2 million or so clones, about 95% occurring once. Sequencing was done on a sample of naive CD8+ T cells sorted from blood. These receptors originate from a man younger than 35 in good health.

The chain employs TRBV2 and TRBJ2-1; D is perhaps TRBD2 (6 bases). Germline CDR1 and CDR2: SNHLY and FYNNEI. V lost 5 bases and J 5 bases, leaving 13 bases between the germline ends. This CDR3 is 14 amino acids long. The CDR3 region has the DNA TGTGCCAGCAGTACGGACCGGGAGAACAATGAGCAGTTCTTC. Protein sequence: CASSTDRENNEQFF.

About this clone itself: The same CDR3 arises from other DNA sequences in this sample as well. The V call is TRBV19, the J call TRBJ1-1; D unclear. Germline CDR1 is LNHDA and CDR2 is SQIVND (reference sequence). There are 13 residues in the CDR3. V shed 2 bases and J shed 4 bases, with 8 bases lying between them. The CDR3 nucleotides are TGTGCCAGTAGTATACGGGGAAGCACTGAAGCTTTCTTT. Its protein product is CASSIRGSTEAFF.

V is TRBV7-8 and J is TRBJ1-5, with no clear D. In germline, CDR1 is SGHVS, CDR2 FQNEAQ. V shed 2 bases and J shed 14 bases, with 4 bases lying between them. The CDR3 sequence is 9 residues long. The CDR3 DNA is TGTGCCAGCAGCTTACGGAAGCATTTT. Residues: CASSLRKHF.

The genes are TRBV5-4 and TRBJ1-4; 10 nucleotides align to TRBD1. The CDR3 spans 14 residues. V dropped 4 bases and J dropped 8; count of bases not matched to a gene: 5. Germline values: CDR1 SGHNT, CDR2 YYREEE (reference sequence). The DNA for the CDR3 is TGTGCCAGCAGCATGGGACAGGGGAACGAAAAACTGTTTTTT. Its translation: CASSMGQGNEKLFF.

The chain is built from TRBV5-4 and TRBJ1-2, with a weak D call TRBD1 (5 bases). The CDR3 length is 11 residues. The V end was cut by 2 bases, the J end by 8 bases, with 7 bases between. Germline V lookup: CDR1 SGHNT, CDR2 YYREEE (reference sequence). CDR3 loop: CASSFGAGYTF. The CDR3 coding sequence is TGTGCCAGCAGCTTTGGGGCGGGCTACACCTTC.

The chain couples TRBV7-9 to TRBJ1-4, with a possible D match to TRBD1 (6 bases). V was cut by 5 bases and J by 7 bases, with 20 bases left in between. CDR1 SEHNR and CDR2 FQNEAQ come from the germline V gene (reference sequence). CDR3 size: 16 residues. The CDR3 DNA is TGTGCCAGCAGCCTCCTTCAGGGGCCACCCGGTGAAAAACTGTTTTTT. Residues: CASSLLQGPPGEKLFF.

The CDR3 coding sequence is TGTGCCATCACGGGACAGGGGGAAACTGAAGCTTTCTTT. Translating gives CAITGQGETEAFF. The chain has TRBV10-3 and TRBJ1-1; 11 nucleotides match TRBD1. This CDR3 is built from 13 residues. CDR1 and CDR2 from the germline V gene are ENHRY and SYGVKD. V shed 7 bases, J shed 5 bases, and the junction held 3 bases outside the gene matches.

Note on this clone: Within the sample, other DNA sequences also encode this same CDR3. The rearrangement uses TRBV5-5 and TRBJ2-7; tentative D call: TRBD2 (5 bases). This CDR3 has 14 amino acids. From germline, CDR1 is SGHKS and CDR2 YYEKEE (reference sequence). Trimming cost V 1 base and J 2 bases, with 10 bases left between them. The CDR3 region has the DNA TGTGCCAGCAGCTTGTGGGGAGCTCCCTACGAGCAGTACTTC. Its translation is CASSLWGAPYEQYF.

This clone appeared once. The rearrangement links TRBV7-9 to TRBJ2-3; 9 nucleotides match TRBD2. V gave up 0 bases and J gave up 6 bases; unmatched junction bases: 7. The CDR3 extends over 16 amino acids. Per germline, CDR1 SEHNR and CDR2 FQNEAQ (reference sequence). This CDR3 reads CASSLAAAGGPDTQYF. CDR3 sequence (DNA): TGTGCCAGCAGCTTAGCGGCAGCGGGGGGCCCCGATACGCAGTATTTT. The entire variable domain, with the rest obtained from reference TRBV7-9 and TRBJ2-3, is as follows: DTGVSQNPRHKITKRGQNVTFRCDPISEHNRLYWYRQTLGQGPEFLTYFQNEAQLEKSRLLSDRFSAERPKGSFSTLEIQRTEQGDSAMYLCASSLAAAGGPDTQYFGPGTRLTVL.

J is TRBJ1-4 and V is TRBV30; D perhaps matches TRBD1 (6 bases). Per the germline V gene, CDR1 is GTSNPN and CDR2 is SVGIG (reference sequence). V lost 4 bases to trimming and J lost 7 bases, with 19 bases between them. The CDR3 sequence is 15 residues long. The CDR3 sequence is CAWIPRGGIGEKLFF. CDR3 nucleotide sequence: TGTGCCTGGATCCCCCGTGGGGGCATCGGTGAAAAACTGTTTTTT.

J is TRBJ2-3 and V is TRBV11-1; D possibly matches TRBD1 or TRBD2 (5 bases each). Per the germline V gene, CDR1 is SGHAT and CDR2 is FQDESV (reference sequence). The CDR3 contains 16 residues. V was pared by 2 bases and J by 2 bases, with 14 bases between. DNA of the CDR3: TGTGCCAGCAGCTTATTATCAGGGACGAACACAGATACGCAGTATTTT. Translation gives CASSLLSGTNTDTQYF.

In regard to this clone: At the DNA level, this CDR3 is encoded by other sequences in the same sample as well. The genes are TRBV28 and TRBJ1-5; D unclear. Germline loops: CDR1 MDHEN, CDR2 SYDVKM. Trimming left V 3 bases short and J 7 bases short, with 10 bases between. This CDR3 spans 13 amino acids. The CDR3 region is CASSFGVGQPQHF. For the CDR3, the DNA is TGTGCCAGCAGTTTCGGGGTTGGCCAGCCCCAGCATTTT. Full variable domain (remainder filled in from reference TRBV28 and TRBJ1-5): DVKVTQSSRYLVKRTGEKVFLECVQDMDHENMFWYRQDPGLGLRLIYFSYDVKMKEKGDIPEGYSVSREKKERFSLILESASTNQTSMYLCASSFGVGQPQHFGDGTRLSIL.

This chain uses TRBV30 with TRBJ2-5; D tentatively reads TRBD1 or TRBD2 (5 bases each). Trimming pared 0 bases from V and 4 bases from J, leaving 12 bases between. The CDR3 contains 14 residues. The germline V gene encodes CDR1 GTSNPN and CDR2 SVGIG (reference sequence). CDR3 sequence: CAWSVMGVVETQYF. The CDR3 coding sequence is TGTGCCTGGAGTGTAATGGGGGTCGTAGAGACCCAGTACTTC.

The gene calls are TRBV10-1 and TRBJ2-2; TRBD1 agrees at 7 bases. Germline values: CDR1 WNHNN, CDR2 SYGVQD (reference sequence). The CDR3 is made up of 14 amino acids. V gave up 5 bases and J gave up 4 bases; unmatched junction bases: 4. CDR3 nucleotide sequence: TGCGCCAGCAGTCCAGGGGGTTCCACCGGGGAGCTGTTTTTT. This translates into CASSPGGSTGELFF.

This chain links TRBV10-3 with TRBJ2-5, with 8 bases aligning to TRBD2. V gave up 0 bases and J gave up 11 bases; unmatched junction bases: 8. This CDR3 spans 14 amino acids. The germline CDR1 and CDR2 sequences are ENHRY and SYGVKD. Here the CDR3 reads CAISESGGRPSQYF. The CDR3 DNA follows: TGTGCCATCAGTGAGTCTGGCGGGAGGCCCTCGCAGTACTTC.

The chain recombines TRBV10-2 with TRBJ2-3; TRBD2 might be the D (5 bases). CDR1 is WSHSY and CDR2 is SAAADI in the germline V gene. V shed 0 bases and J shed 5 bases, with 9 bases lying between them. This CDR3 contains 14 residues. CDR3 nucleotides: TGCGCCAGCAGTGAGTCGGGGAGCCTAGATACGCAGTATTTT. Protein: CASSESGSLDTQYF.

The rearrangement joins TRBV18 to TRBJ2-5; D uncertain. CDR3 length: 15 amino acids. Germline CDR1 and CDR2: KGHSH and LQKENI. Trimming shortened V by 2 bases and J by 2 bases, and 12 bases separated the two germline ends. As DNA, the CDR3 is TGTGCCAGCTCACCAGGTACAGCCCTACAAGAGACCCAGTACTTC. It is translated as CASSPGTALQETQYF.

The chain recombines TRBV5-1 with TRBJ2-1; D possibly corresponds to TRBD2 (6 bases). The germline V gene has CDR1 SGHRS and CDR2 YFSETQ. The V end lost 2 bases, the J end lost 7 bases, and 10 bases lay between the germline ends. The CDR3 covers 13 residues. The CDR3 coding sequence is TGCGCCAGCAGCTTAGGGACTCCGAATGAGCAGTTCTTC. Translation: CASSLGTPNEQFF.

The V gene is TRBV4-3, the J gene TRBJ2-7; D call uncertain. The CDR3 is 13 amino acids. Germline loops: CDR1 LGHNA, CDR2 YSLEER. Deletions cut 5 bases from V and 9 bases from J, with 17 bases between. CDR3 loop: CASSDRPGLGQYF. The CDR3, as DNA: TGCGCCAGCAGCGACCGACCGGGCCTGGGGCAGTACTTC.

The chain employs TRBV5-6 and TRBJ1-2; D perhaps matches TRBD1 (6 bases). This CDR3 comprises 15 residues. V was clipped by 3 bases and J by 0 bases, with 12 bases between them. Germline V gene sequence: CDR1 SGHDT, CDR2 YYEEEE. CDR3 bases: TGTGCCAGCAGCTGGGGGACACAGCCTAACTATGGCTACACCTTC. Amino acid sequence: CASSWGTQPNYGYTF.

CDR3 coding DNA: TGTGCCAGCAGCTTAGTCCGAACAGGGGAGAGCTATGGCTACACCTTC. It codes for CASSLVRTGESYGYTF. This chain connects TRBV7-8 to TRBJ1-2; 7 nucleotides agree with TRBD1. Germline CDR1 and CDR2: SGHVS and FQNEAQ. Trimming removed 1 base from V and 4 bases from J; junction bases left unmatched: 9. The CDR3 extends over 16 amino acids.

The CDR3 loop is CSVEDRETQYF. The CDR3 bases are TGCAGCGTTGAGGACAGGGAGACCCAGTACTTC. The chain recombines TRBV29-1 with TRBJ2-5; 7 bases fit TRBD1. CDR1 is SQVTM, CDR2 ANQGSEA, per germline. The CDR3 runs to 11 residues. V trimming: 3 bases; J trimming: 5 bases; junction bases outside the gene matches: 0.

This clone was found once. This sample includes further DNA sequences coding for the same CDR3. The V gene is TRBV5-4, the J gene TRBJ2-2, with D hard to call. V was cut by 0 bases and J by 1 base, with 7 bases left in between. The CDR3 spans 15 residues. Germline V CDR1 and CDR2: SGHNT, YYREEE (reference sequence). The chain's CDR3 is CASSLVAGNTGELFF. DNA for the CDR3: TGTGCCAGCAGCTTGGTCGCCGGGAACACCGGGGAGCTGTTTTTT.

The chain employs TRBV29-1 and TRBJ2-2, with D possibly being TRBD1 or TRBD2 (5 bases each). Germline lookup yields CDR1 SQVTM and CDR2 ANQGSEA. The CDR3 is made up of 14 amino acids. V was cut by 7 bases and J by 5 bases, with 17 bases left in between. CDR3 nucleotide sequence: TGCAGCGCTAAGCCGGGACCCCTAACCGGGGAGCTGTTTTTT. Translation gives CSAKPGPLTGELFF.

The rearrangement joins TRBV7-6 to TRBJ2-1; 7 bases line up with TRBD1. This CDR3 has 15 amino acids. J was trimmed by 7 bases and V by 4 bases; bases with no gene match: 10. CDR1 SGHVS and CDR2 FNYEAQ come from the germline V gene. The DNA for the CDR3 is TGTGCCAGCAGCTATAGGACAGGCGAAGCAAATGAGCAGTTCTTC. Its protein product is CASSYRTGEANEQFF.

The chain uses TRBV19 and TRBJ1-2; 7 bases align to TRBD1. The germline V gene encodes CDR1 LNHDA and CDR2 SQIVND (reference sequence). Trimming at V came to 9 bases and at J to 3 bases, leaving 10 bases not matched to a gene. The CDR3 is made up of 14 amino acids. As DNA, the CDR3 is TGTGCCAGCAATCAACGAGGGGGCTACTATGGCTACACCTTC. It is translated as CASNQRGGYYGYTF.

The CDR3: CASSPLSTEAFF. In DNA, the CDR3 is TGTGCCAGCAGCCCCCTTAGCACTGAAGCTTTCTTT. This rearrangement joins TRBV7-9 to TRBJ1-1; D call uncertain. The CDR3 runs to 12 residues. Germline loops: CDR1 SEHNR, CDR2 FQNEAQ (reference sequence). The V and J ends lost 5 bases and 4 bases respectively, with 8 bases between them.

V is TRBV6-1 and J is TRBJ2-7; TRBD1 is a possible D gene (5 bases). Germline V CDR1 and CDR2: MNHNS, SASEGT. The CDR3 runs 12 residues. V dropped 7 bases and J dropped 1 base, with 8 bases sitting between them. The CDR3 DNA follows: TGTGCCAGCACTGGGGCATCCTACGAGCAGTACTTC. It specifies CASTGASYEQYF.

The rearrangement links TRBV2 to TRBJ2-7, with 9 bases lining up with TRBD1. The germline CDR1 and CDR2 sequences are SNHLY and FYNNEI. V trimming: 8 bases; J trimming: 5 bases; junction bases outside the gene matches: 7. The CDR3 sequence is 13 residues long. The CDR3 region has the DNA TGTGCCAGCCTGGGACAGGGAGGGAACGAGCAGTACTTC. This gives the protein CASLGQGGNEQYF.

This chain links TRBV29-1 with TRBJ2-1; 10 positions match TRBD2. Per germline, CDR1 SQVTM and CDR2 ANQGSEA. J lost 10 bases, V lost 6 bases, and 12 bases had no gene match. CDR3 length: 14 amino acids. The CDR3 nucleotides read TGCAGCGTAGACACTAGCGGGATATCAAGCGAGCAGTTCTTC. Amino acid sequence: CSVDTSGISSEQFF.

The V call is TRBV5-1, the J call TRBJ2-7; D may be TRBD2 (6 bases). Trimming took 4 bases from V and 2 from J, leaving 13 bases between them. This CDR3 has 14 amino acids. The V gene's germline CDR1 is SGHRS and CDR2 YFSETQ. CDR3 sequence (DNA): TGCGCCAGCAGCCAGTACGGGGGTACCTACGAGCAGTACTTC. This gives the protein CASSQYGGTYEQYF.